Below are 20 T cell receptor beta chains sequenced from a single sample in a study of T cell responses to AZD1222 COVID-19 vaccine. Repertoires were generated with immunoSEQ multiplex PCR, while TCRdb's copy carries only in-frame clones and drops some. This repertoire shows 95,000 to 110,000 clones, around nine tenths found once; its top ten account for roughly 20%. This specimen consisted of peripheral blood, obtained on day 0 of AZD1222 vaccination. These TCRs come from an adult in good health.

The chain uses TRBV27 and TRBJ1-5; no definite D call. The CDR3 consists of 15 residues. CDR1 is MNHEY, CDR2 SMNVEV, per germline (reference sequence). The V and J ends lost 5 bases and 0 bases respectively, with 11 bases between them. The CDR3 DNA follows: TGTGCCAGCAGTAAGATTGGGTTTAGCAATCAGCCCCAGCATTTT. It yields the protein CASSKIGFSNQPQHF.

The chain recombines TRBV6-5 with TRBJ2-7; possibly TRBD2 for D (5 bases). Trimming took off 0 bases at V and 0 bases at J, with 9 bases between the two ends. The CDR3 has 15 amino acids. The germline CDR1 and CDR2 sequences are MNHEY and SVGAGI. The CDR3 region has the DNA TGTGCCAGCAGTTACTCCGGGGTACCCTCCTACGAGCAGTACTTC. This gives the protein CASSYSGVPSYEQYF.

Of note for this clone: It is likely a read error, because the conserved phenylalanine at the end of the CDR3 is missing. V gene TRBV6-5 combines with J gene TRBJ1-6, with D possibly being TRBD1 (6 bases). V lost 5 bases and J 5 bases, leaving 13 bases between the germline ends. This CDR3 spans 15 amino acids. Germline CDR1 is MNHEY and CDR2 is SVGAGI. This CDR3 reads CASSTPGQNNSPLHL. The CDR3 DNA follows: TGTGCCAGCAGTACTCCTGGACAGAATAATTCACCCCTCCACCTT.

The chain links TRBV12-3 or TRBV12-4 to TRBJ1-1; D gene uncertain. V gave up 4 bases and J gave up 5 bases, with 8 bases separating them. CDR3 size: 12 residues. CDR3 sequence: CASSYGGTEAFF. CDR3 DNA sequence: TGTGCCAGCAGTTACGGAGGGACTGAAGCTTTCTTT.

This clone occurred many times. The genes are TRBV5-4 and TRBJ1-1; D gene ambiguous. CDR3 length: 14 residues. Trimming cost V 0 bases and J 0 bases, with 6 bases left between them. Germline V gene lookup returns CDR1 SGHNT and CDR2 YYREEE (reference sequence). The CDR3 sequence: CASSLGFVNTEAFF. CDR3 DNA: TGTGCCAGCAGCTTGGGGTTTGTGAACACTGAAGCTTTCTTT.

This clone has a handful of counts. The CDR3 does not close with the conserved phenylalanine or tryptophan, likely indicating a read error. The genes are TRBV15 and TRBJ1-6; D may be TRBD1 (5 bases). The ends were cut back, 0 bases at V and 9 bases at J, with 9 bases in the middle. CDR1 and CDR2 (germline): LNHNV, YYDKDF (reference sequence). This CDR3 region has 14 residues. The CDR3 loop reads CATSRDPGGSPLHL. The CDR3 bases are TGTGCCACCAGCAGAGACCCCGGGGGTTCACCCCTCCACCTT.

J is TRBJ1-1 and V is TRBV6-2 or TRBV6-3, with D unclear. The CDR3 is 13 amino acids. V was trimmed by 2 bases and J by 7 bases, leaving 11 bases between them. Germline CDR1 reads MNHEY; CDR2 reads SVGEGT. The CDR3 nucleotides read TGTGCCAGCAGTTACCAGCTAACTTATGAAGCTTTCTTT. Its protein product is CASSYQLTYEAFF.

The V call is TRBV2, the J call TRBJ1-2; possibly TRBD1 for D (5 bases). The CDR3 contains 15 residues. V lost 6 bases and J lost 4, with 18 bases in between. The germline CDR1 and CDR2 sequences are SNHLY and FYNNEI. CDR3 in amino acids: CASSRNPPQGYGYTF. The CDR3 region has the DNA TGTGCCAGCAGCCGAAACCCCCCTCAGGGCTATGGCTACACCTTC.

V and J are TRBV3-1 (or the pseudogene TRBV3-2) and TRBJ2-3, with 8 bases lining up with TRBD2. CDR1 and CDR2 (germline): LGHDT, YNNKEL (reference sequence). Trimming took 5 bases from V and 6 from J; bases not matched to a gene: 7. This CDR3 is built from 14 residues. CDR3: CASSLLAVADTQYF. Written as DNA, the CDR3 is TGTGCCAGCAGCTTACTAGCGGTCGCGGATACGCAGTATTTT.

This clone has a single count. The genes are TRBV2 and TRBJ2-2; D not resolved. This CDR3 comprises 13 residues. CDR1 is SNHLY, CDR2 FYNNEI, per germline. Trimming removed 8 bases at V and 6 bases at J, with 13 bases between. This CDR3 reads CASLPTFAGELFF. CDR3 nucleotides: TGTGCCAGCCTGCCAACATTCGCCGGGGAGCTGTTTTTT. The variable domain in full, with the rest retrieved from reference TRBV2 and TRBJ2-2, is EPEVTQTPSHQVTQMGQEVILRCVPISNHLYFYWYRQILGQKVEFLVSFYNNEISEKSEIFDDQFSVERPDGSNFTLKIRSTKLEDSAMYFCASLPTFAGELFFGEGSRLTVL.

This chain links TRBV5-1 with TRBJ2-2, with 7 bases fitting TRBD1. The CDR3 runs 15 residues. Germline V gene data show CDR1 as SGHRS and CDR2 as YFSETQ. Trimming took 6 bases from V and 0 from J; bases not matched to a gene: 5. The CDR3 loop reads CASTLDRANTGELFF. The CDR3 region has the DNA TGCGCCAGCACCTTAGACAGGGCGAACACCGGGGAGCTGTTTTTT. Full variable domain (outside the CDR3, taken from reference TRBV5-1 and TRBJ2-2): KAGVTQTPRYLIKTRGQQVTLSCSPISGHRSVSWYQQTPGQGLQFLFEYFSETQRNKGNFPGRFSGRQFSNSRSEMNVSTLELGDSALYLCASTLDRANTGELFFGEGSRLTVL.

To note about this clone: The CDR3 carries no conserved terminal phenylalanine or tryptophan, so it likely arises from a read error. This sequence joins TRBV5-1 and TRBJ1-6; a possible D gene is TRBD1 (5 bases). Germline-derived CDR1 and CDR2 are SGHRS and YFSETQ. The CDR3 spans 14 residues. V gave up 0 bases and J gave up 5 bases, with 6 bases separating them. The CDR3 sequence: CASSLEGDNSPLHL. CDR3 coding DNA: TGCGCCAGCAGCTTGGAAGGGGATAATTCACCCCTCCACCTT.

This chain uses TRBV5-1 with TRBJ1-5; TRBD1 matches at 10 bases. V was clipped by 4 bases and J by 7 bases; unmatched bases: 8. The CDR3 is 15 amino acids. The germline V gene encodes CDR1 SGHRS and CDR2 YFSETQ. Here the CDR3 DNA reads TGCGCCAGCAGCCCCTCGACAGGGGGCGGACAGCCCCAGCATTTT. Translating it yields CASSPSTGGGQPQHF. The whole variable domain, remainder taken from reference TRBV5-1 and TRBJ1-5, is KAGVTQTPRYLIKTRGQQVTLSCSPISGHRSVSWYQQTPGQGLQFLFEYFSETQRNKGNFPGRFSGRQFSNSRSEMNVSTLELGDSALYLCASSPSTGGGQPQHFGDGTRLSIL.

The chain links TRBV7-6 to TRBJ2-3; D perhaps matches TRBD2 (6 bases). Between the trimmed V and J ends, which lost 0 bases and 2 bases, there was a span of 18 bases. This CDR3 is 18 amino acids long. Germline V gene sequence: CDR1 SGHVS, CDR2 FNYEAQ. This CDR3 is CASSLAPLWRGSTDTQYF. CDR3 coding DNA: TGTGCCAGCAGCTTAGCCCCCTTGTGGCGGGGCTCCACAGATACGCAGTATTTT. The entire variable domain, with the rest obtained from reference TRBV7-6 and TRBJ2-3, is as follows: GAGVSQSPRYKVTKRGQDVALRCDPISGHVSLYWYRQALGQGPEFLTYFNYEAQQDKSGLPNDRFSAERPEGSISTLTIQRTEQRDSAMYRCASSLAPLWRGSTDTQYFGPGTRLTVL.

This rearrangement joins TRBV28 to TRBJ1-1; tentative D call: TRBD1 (5 bases). V lost 8 bases, J lost 4 bases, and 20 bases lay in between. Germline V CDR1 and CDR2: MDHEN, SYDVKM. This CDR3 is built from 15 residues. CDR3 in DNA: TGTGCCAGCCTTGGGGGAGTCTTAGGCGTCACTGAAGCTTTCTTT. This codes for CASLGGVLGVTEAFF.

This chain uses TRBV7-6 with TRBJ2-7; TRBD2 matches 10 bases. Trimming took 3 bases from V and 6 from J; bases not matched to a gene: 8. Germline CDR1 SGHVS, CDR2 FNYEAQ. The CDR3 has 15 amino acids. CDR3: CASSFSSGGLAEQYF. The DNA for the CDR3 is TGTGCCAGCAGCTTTTCTAGCGGGGGTCTAGCCGAGCAGTACTTC.

The chain couples TRBV9 to TRBJ2-7; D possibly corresponds to TRBD1 (6 bases). The V gene's germline CDR1 is SGDLS and CDR2 YYNGEE. This CDR3 has 13 amino acids. Trimming took 0 bases from V and 7 from J, leaving 11 bases between them. DNA for the CDR3: TGTGCCAGCAGCGTAGGCGACAGGTGGGAGCAGTACTTC. This gives the protein CASSVGDRWEQYF.

In its sample, this clone ranks as medium-sized (0.01 to 0.1%). The chain combines TRBV4-1 with TRBJ2-7; D is unresolved. Trimming took off 0 bases at V and 2 bases at J, with 5 bases between the two ends. The germline CDR1 and CDR2 sequences are MGHRA and YSYEKL. This CDR3 region has 13 residues. The CDR3 nucleotides read TGCGCCAGCAGCCAAGATTGGACCTACGAGCAGTACTTC. It encodes CASSQDWTYEQYF.

V gene TRBV6-6 combines with J gene TRBJ1-6; tentatively, D is TRBD1 (5 bases). V was shortened by 0 bases and J by 8 bases, with 11 bases between the two germline ends. Per germline, CDR1 MNHNY and CDR2 SVGAGI (reference sequence). The CDR3 consists of 15 residues. For the CDR3, the DNA is TGTGCCAGCAGTTACTCGAACGGGGCGGATTCACCCCTCCACTTT. Translating gives CASSYSNGADSPLHF.

Comments on this clone: This likely comes from a read error, as the CDR3 has no conserved phenylalanine or tryptophan at its end. The chain is built from TRBV6-5 and TRBJ1-6; D may be TRBD1 (6 bases). Deletions cut 0 bases from V and 10 bases from J, with 13 bases between. Germline V CDR1 and CDR2: MNHEY, SVGAGI. The CDR3 contains 15 residues. In DNA form, the CDR3 reads TGTGCCAGCAGTTACTCTGCAGGGGTTAGATCACCCCTCCACCTT. This gives the protein CASSYSAGVRSPLHL.